One sample yielded the 27 T cell receptor beta chains listed below, sequenced in a study of CD8+CD57+ T cells in acquired aplastic anemia. Genomic DNA acted as the template from which TCR beta VDJ combination and CDR3 sequence profiling were carried out. TCRdb processed the reads anew with MiXCR; each CDR3 protein has one entry. The table lists about 110,000 distinct CDR3 sequences, about half of them singletons. Source material: sorted CD4+, CD8+, or CD8+CD57+ T cells (not recorded which) from PBMCs. These receptors all come from a human donor in good health, serving as a control.

This clonotype has ten or more counts. The rearrangement uses TRBV5-4 and TRBJ2-5, with D uncertain. Germline V gene data show CDR1 as SGHNT and CDR2 as YYREEE (reference sequence). This CDR3 is built from 12 residues. Trimming pared 4 bases from V and 0 bases from J, leaving 4 bases between. CDR3 coding DNA: TGTGCCAGCAGCGACTACCAAGAGACCCAGTACTTC. Amino acid sequence: CASSDYQETQYF.

The chain combines TRBV7-9 with TRBJ1-6; D might be TRBD1 (5 bases). V was cut by 3 bases and J by 10 bases, with 10 bases left in between. The CDR3 is 13 residues long. Germline V gives CDR1 SEHNR, CDR2 FQNEAQ (reference sequence). Written as DNA, the CDR3 is TGTGCCAGCAGCTTTCAGGGTTACTCACCCCTCCACTTT. As protein: CASSFQGYSPLHF.

Concerning this clonotype: A much larger clone differs from this one at a single base, so this may be a read error. This rearrangement joins TRBV30 to TRBJ2-7; no definite D call. Germline lookup yields CDR1 GTSNPN and CDR2 SVGIG (reference sequence). CDR3 length: 13 amino acids. CDR3 in amino acids: CAWSVGVSCEQYF. The CDR3 region has the DNA TGTGCCTGGAGTGTTGGGGTCTCCTGCGAGCAGTACTTC.

The rearrangement joins TRBV6-4 to TRBJ1-5; no reliable D call. V was cut by 5 bases and J by 4 bases, with 12 bases left in between. This CDR3 contains 14 residues. CDR1 is MRHNA and CDR2 is SNTAGT in the germline V gene. The CDR3 loop reads CASSTSGGNQPQHF. The CDR3, as DNA: TGTGCCAGCAGTACTTCAGGTGGGAATCAGCCCCAGCATTTT.

The chain joins TRBV11-2 to TRBJ1-2, with 7 bases matching TRBD1. Germline CDR1 is SGHAT and CDR2 is FQNNGV. CDR3 size: 15 residues. Trimming cost V 0 bases and J 13 bases; bases outside gene matches: 14. In DNA, the CDR3 is TGTGCCAGCAGCTTAGATGGGGACAGTGCGGTTTCCTTCACCTTC. The encoded protein is CASSLDGDSAVSFTF.

This clonotype occurred many times. This chain uses TRBV9 with TRBJ2-7; 7 nucleotides match TRBD1. V trimming: 0 bases; J trimming: 2 bases; junction bases outside the gene matches: 5. CDR1 is SGDLS and CDR2 is YYNGEE in the germline V gene. There are 15 residues in the CDR3. CDR3 protein: CASSVDVQGAYEQYF. Here the CDR3 DNA reads TGTGCCAGCAGCGTAGATGTCCAGGGGGCCTACGAGCAGTACTTC.

This clonotype was observed many times. This chain joins TRBV4-3 and TRBJ2-7, with 9 bases that match TRBD1. Trimming at V came to 0 bases and at J to 4 bases, leaving 4 bases not matched to a gene. This CDR3 has 15 residues. CDR1 is LGHNA, CDR2 YSLEER, per germline. CDR3 in amino acids: CASSQDPGQGYEQYF. The CDR3 DNA reads as TGCGCCAGCAGCCAAGATCCGGGACAGGGATACGAGCAGTACTTC.

This clonotype was detected many times. This chain connects TRBV5-6 to TRBJ1-1, with TRBD1 as a possible D gene (6 bases). Germline loops: CDR1 SGHDT, CDR2 YYEEEE. The CDR3 spans 13 residues. Trimming shortened V by 5 bases and J by 4 bases, and 12 bases separated the two germline ends. CDR3 DNA: TGTGCCAGCAGGTTCACAGGGAGCACTGAAGCTTTCTTT. Translating gives CASRFTGSTEAFF. Based on the CDR3 plus reference TRBV5-6 and TRBJ1-1, the full variable domain is DAGVTQSPTHLIKTRGQQVTLRCSPKSGHDTVSWYQQALGQGPQFIFQYYEEEERQRGNFPDRFSGHQFPNYSSELNVNALLLGDSALYLCASRFTGSTEAFFGQGTRLTVV.

The chain carries TRBV4-3 and TRBJ2-3; D possibly uses TRBD1 or TRBD2 (5 bases each). Looked up from germline, CDR1 is LGHNA and CDR2 is YSLEER. The CDR3 totals 16 residues. V was clipped by 0 bases and J by 2 bases, with 12 bases between them. CDR3 residues: CASSQERGSHTDTQYF. CDR3 coding DNA: TGCGCCAGCAGCCAAGAGAGGGGTAGCCACACAGATACGCAGTATTTT.

The V gene is TRBV10-1, the J gene TRBJ2-3, with D possibly being TRBD2 (6 bases). The germline gives CDR1 WNHNN, CDR2 SYGVQD (reference sequence). V was shortened by 4 bases and J by 5 bases, with 19 bases between the two germline ends. The CDR3 totals 16 residues. The CDR3 loop reads CASSGRDLVGEDTQYF. CDR3 DNA: TGCGCCAGCAGTGGGAGGGACCTCGTAGGGGAAGATACGCAGTATTTT.

J is TRBJ2-7 and V is TRBV2, with TRBD2 as a possible D gene (6 bases). With 6 bases removed from V and 6 bases from J, the gap between germline ends came to 15 bases. The CDR3 covers 13 residues. In germline, CDR1 is SNHLY, CDR2 FYNNEI. Here the CDR3 reads CASSGGPTTEQYF. The CDR3 DNA reads as TGTGCCAGCAGCGGGGGACCTACGACCGAGCAGTACTTC.

This clonotype was seen repeatedly, ten times or more. The J gene is TRBJ2-3, the V gene TRBV24-1, with D tentatively TRBD1 (6 bases). CDR3 length: 17 residues. Trimming removed 4 bases from V and 4 bases from J, with 20 bases in between. Germline V gene sequence: CDR1 KGHDR, CDR2 SFDVKD. CDR3 coding DNA: TGTGCCACCAGTGAACGAACAGGGTTTAAAGAGCCAGATACGCAGTATTTT. The encoded protein is CATSERTGFKEPDTQYF.

This chain uses TRBV25-1 with TRBJ2-7; perhaps D is TRBD1 or TRBD2 (6 bases each). The CDR3 loop spans 13 amino acids. Trimming took off 5 bases at V and 4 bases at J, with 12 bases between the two ends. The germline CDR1 and CDR2 sequences are MGHDK and SYGVNS. CDR3 nucleotide sequence: TGTGCCAGCAGTTCGGGGGCGAAATACGAGCAGTACTTC. Translated, it gives CASSSGAKYEQYF.

This clonotype was seen more than once but under ten times. The rearrangement joins TRBV4-1 to TRBJ1-1, with TRBD1 identical over 10 bases. V was pared by 4 bases and J by 11 bases, with 7 bases of the junction left unmatched. CDR1 is MGHRA, CDR2 YSYEKL, per germline. The CDR3 loop spans 13 amino acids. The CDR3 DNA sequence: TGCGCCAGCAGCCCAGGGGGGACAGGGGTTGCTTTCTTT. This encodes CASSPGGTGVAFF.

The chain joins TRBV27 to TRBJ1-1; possible D gene TRBD1, 5 bases. Trimming shortened V by 2 bases and J by 3 bases, and 16 bases separated the two germline ends. The germline V gene encodes CDR1 MNHEY and CDR2 SMNVEV (reference sequence). There are 16 residues in the CDR3. DNA of the CDR3: TGTGCCAGCAGTTTAGGCCAGGGCGGTTATCACACTGAAGCTTTCTTT. It translates to CASSLGQGGYHTEAFF.

This chain links TRBV10-3 with TRBJ2-7; tentatively, D is TRBD1 (5 bases). V was shortened by 5 bases and J by 3 bases, with 11 bases between the two germline ends. The CDR3 sequence is 13 residues long. Germline CDR1 reads ENHRY; CDR2 reads SYGVKD. The CDR3 sequence is CAISLGESYEQYF. The CDR3 coding sequence is TGTGCCATCAGTTTAGGGGAAAGCTACGAGCAGTACTTC.

V gene TRBV4-2 combines with J gene TRBJ2-7; 8 nucleotides align to TRBD2. The V gene end was trimmed by 0 bases and the J gene end by 4 bases; junction bases not matched to a gene: 11. CDR1 LGHNA and CDR2 YNFKEQ come from the germline V gene. The CDR3 sequence is 17 residues long. CDR3 nucleotide sequence: TGTGCCAGCAGCCAAGATGGAGCGGGAGTGACGCCTTACGAGCAGTACTTC. Amino acids: CASSQDGAGVTPYEQYF.

The chain joins TRBV2 to TRBJ1-5; 7 bases are shared with TRBD1. V was pared by 6 bases and J by 5 bases, with 7 bases of the junction left unmatched. This CDR3 is built from 14 residues. From germline, CDR1 is SNHLY and CDR2 FYNNEI. CDR3 residues: CASSFTGDHQPQHF. Here the CDR3 DNA reads TGTGCCAGCAGCTTCACAGGGGATCATCAGCCCCAGCATTTT. Together with reference TRBV2 and TRBJ1-5, the CDR3 gives the full variable domain: EPEVTQTPSHQVTQMGQEVILRCVPISNHLYFYWYRQILGQKVEFLVSFYNNEISEKSEIFDDQFSVERPDGSNFTLKIRSTKLEDSAMYFCASSFTGDHQPQHFGDGTRLSIL.

With regard to this clonotype: As the CDR3 is not closed by the conserved phenylalanine or tryptophan, this likely results from a read error. No DNA is shown, since the ends of the CDR3 on it are uncertain; the CDR3 is the one TCRdb lists. This rearrangement joins TRBV10-3 to TRBJ1-5; TRBD1 is the table's D call, not checked against the DNA. Germline values: CDR1 ENHRY, CDR2 SYGVKD. The CDR3 is 15 amino acids in total, end residues counted. The CDR3 loop reads CAISEGGTVNQPRHL.

This clonotype came up many times. The chain links TRBV9 to TRBJ2-7, with D maybe TRBD1 (6 bases). This CDR3 spans 13 amino acids. V lost 4 bases and J 6 bases, leaving 14 bases between the germline ends. The germline gives CDR1 SGDLS, CDR2 YYNGEE. CDR3 sequence reads: CASSRTWGREQYF. The CDR3 DNA reads TGTGCCAGCAGCCGGACCTGGGGGCGCGAGCAGTACTTC.

As concerns this clonotype: A much bigger clone sits one base away, suggesting this may be a read error. The rearrangement links TRBV10-3 to TRBJ1-5; D perhaps matches TRBD1 (6 bases). CDR3 length equals 15 residues. Germline assignment: CDR1 ENHRY and CDR2 SYGVKD. CDR3 in amino acids: CASTVIGGRGQPRHF. Written as DNA, the CDR3 is TGTGCCAGCACGGTCATCGGGGGGCGCGGGCAGCCCCGGCATTTT.

On this clonotype: This may stem from a read error, because a much larger clone lies one nucleotide away. The chain joins TRBV4-1 to TRBJ1-2; D gene ambiguous. Per the germline V gene, CDR1 is MGHRA and CDR2 is YSYEKL. The CDR3 is 19 amino acids. The CDR3 coding sequence is TGCGCCAGCAGCCAGTCATCTCAGTATGCGGCAGGTACCTTCTATGGCTACGCCTTC. This sequence encodes CASSQSSQYAAGTFYGYAF.

This clonotype was recorded once. A much larger clone differs by one base, so this may be a read error. The chain employs TRBV12-3 or TRBV12-4 and TRBJ2-1, with 11 positions matching TRBD1. This CDR3 is built from 15 residues. J was trimmed by 7 bases and V by 6 bases; bases with no gene match: 8. CDR3 sequence: CASSFGQGAPNEQFF. Written as DNA, the CDR3 is TGTGCCAGCAGCTTCGGACAGGGGGCGCCTAATGAGCAGTTCTTC.

V is TRBV2 and J is TRBJ2-3; no firm D call. The CDR3 loop spans 15 amino acids. Trimming removed 4 bases at V and 6 bases at J, with 17 bases between. Germline lookup yields CDR1 SNHLY and CDR2 FYNNEI. This CDR3 is CASSGSSARSDTQYF. The DNA of the CDR3 is TGTGCCAGCAGTGGATCGTCCGCTAGGTCCGATACGCAGTATTTT.

The chain combines TRBV10-3 with TRBJ1-6, with D possibly TRBD1 on 6 matching bases. Trimming cost V 8 bases and J 10 bases, with 15 bases left between them. Germline-derived CDR1 and CDR2 are ENHRY and SYGVKD. The CDR3 has 13 amino acids. The CDR3 DNA reads TGTGCCATCCACAGGGACGGGAAATCACCCCTCCACTTT. This codes for CAIHRDGKSPLHF.

The chain is built from TRBV7-2 and TRBJ1-1, with D unresolved. Germline V CDR1 and CDR2: SGHTA, FQGNSA. This CDR3 spans 13 amino acids. Trimming left V 5 bases short and J 3 bases short, with 10 bases between. The CDR3 DNA reads TGTGCCAGCAGCCGAGCGGGTTACACTGAAGCTTTCTTT. This sequence encodes CASSRAGYTEAFF.

This clonotype came up a few times. The V and J genes are TRBV19 and TRBJ1-2, with 9 bases matching TRBD1. The V segment lost 5 bases and the J segment 4 bases; nucleotides outside the gene matches: 8. Looked up from germline, CDR1 is LNHDA and CDR2 is SQIVND (reference sequence). The CDR3 loop spans 15 amino acids. DNA of the CDR3: TGTGCCAGTAGTCCTCGGGACAGGGAGGTCTATGGCTACACCTTC. It is translated as CASSPRDREVYGYTF.